This TCR beta chain was recovered during a study of CD8+ T cells in alopecia areata. Notes on the study in general: Normal skin contains resident alphabeta T cells, and these are also sequenced in scalp samples. Patients displayed less clarity in TCR sharing than mice, a finding possibly related to HLA. Higher clonality than in normal scalp was seen in lesional scalp, especially alopecia totalis/universalis.

The CDR3 loop spans 14 amino acids. V was clipped by 7 bases and J by 1 base, with 10 bases between them. The germline V gene has CDR1 MNHNY and CDR2 SVGAGI (reference sequence). TCR sequencing used cDNA made by reverse transcription of extracted RNA. The table came from immunoSEQ multiplex PCR; TCRdb's copy has only in-frame clones and leaves some out. The data hold some 150,000 clones, with 62% observed a single time. Worth noting for this clone: The antigen is not known.

Sequenced material: CD8+ T cells sorted from blood. The sequence was collected from a human donor in good health. The chain combines TRBV6-6 with TRBJ2-2; D gene unclear. In nucleotides, the CDR3 is TGTGCCAGCATCCCTCCCGGGAACACCGGGGAGCTGTTTTTT. This encodes CASIPPGNTGELFF.